This TCR beta chain was sequenced for a study of low-dose radiotherapy and immunotherapy resistance in tumors. Study context: Cohort 1 patients were irradiated with 0.5 Gy fractions every 2 weeks to 6.5 Gy total. Cohort 2, a group dosed every two weeks at 1 Gy per fraction, received 13 Gy in total over 26 weeks.

TRAV and TRBV primers primed cDNA for both TCRalpha and TCRbeta. TCRs underwent approximately 20 PCR cycles of amplification with a constant-region primer and V-primer adapter. Isolated mRNA was amplified by in vitro transcription. TCRdb ran MiXCR on the reads and lists one entry per CDR3 protein. The data hold tens of thousands of distinct CDR3 sequences, with around 30% observed a single time. This sample's time point: before trial treatment. Donors were dosed with nivolumab and ipilimumab; they also received aspirin, low-dose cyclophosphamide and low-dose radiotherapy. The V and J ends lost 6 bases and 3 bases respectively, with 14 bases between them. This CDR3 region has 13 residues. Germline CDR1 reads SQVTM; CDR2 reads ANQGSEA.

The chain combines TRBV29-1 with TRBJ2-5, with a possible D match to TRBD1 (6 bases). Sequences were derived from PBMCs, sampled before treatment. The TCR was taken from a male donor with gallbladder cancer. CDR3 region: CSVRRTEKETQYF. In DNA, the CDR3 is TGCAGCGTCCGCCGGACAGAAAAAGAGACCCAGTACTTC.